These 32 T cell receptor beta chains share one sample of origin, sequenced in a study of spatial heterogeneity in lung cancer. TCRdb reprocessed the 5' RACE reads with MiXCR, giving one entry per CDR3 protein. Seen here are 95,000 to 130,000 distinct CDR3 sequences, 12% observed once, and the top ten hold around a sixth. Specified time point: blood at routine non-recurrence follow-up after resection. The sequenced material consisted of unsorted whole RNA from tumor, nontumor lung or frozen PBMC. The material was PBMCs, obtained at follow-up. The receptors here all came from a male donor with early-stage non-small cell lung cancer.

This chain joins TRBV9 and TRBJ2-3; possible D gene TRBD2, 5 bases. The CDR3 is 14 amino acids. Germline lookup yields CDR1 SGDLS and CDR2 YYNGEE. V lost 0 bases and J lost 6, with 11 bases in between. CDR3 protein: CASSVDLASDTQYF. The CDR3 bases are TGTGCCAGCAGCGTAGACCTAGCTTCGGATACGCAGTATTTT.

The chain carries TRBV7-3 and TRBJ2-3; the D gene could be TRBD1 or TRBD2 (5 bases each). Germline V gene data show CDR1 as SGHTA and CDR2 as FQGTGA. The V end lost 2 bases, the J end lost 2 bases, and 11 bases lay between the germline ends. The CDR3 has 15 amino acids. The chain's CDR3 is CASSLGTASTDTQYF. In DNA form, the CDR3 reads TGTGCCAGCAGCTTAGGGACGGCTTCCACAGATACGCAGTATTTT.

The chain links TRBV11-2 to TRBJ2-7, with D possibly being TRBD2 (5 bases). The V and J ends lost 5 bases and 3 bases respectively, with 11 bases between them. The CDR3 is 13 amino acids. The V gene's germline CDR1 is SGHAT and CDR2 FQNNGV. The CDR3 here is CASSLGSIYEQYF. The CDR3 nucleotides are TGTGCCAGCAGCCTGGGGAGTATCTACGAGCAGTACTTC.

The chain carries TRBV3-1 and TRBJ2-3; TRBD2 agrees at 15 bases. With V trimmed by 1 base and J by 5 bases, 10 bases remained unmatched. Germline V gives CDR1 LGHDT, CDR2 YNNKEL (reference sequence). The CDR3 length is 19 residues. This CDR3 reads CASSQVISGTSGGIDTQYF. CDR3 sequence (DNA): TGTGCCAGCAGCCAAGTAATATCCGGGACTAGCGGGGGGATAGATACGCAGTATTTT.

This clonotype came up many times. The V call is TRBV7-8, the J call TRBJ2-7; 11 bases line up with TRBD2. The CDR3 length is 16 residues. Trimming at V came to 2 bases and at J to 2 bases, leaving 5 bases not matched to a gene. Germline CDR1 and CDR2: SGHVS and FQNEAQ. This CDR3 is CASSLRLAGSTYEQYF. The CDR3 bases are TGTGCCAGCAGCTTACGACTAGCGGGGTCGACCTACGAGCAGTACTTC.

Ten or more counts support this clonotype. The chain joins TRBV9 to TRBJ2-5; the match to TRBD2 covers 9 bases. There are 15 residues in the CDR3. The V gene end was trimmed by 4 bases and the J gene end by 3 bases; junction bases not matched to a gene: 7. Germline V gene data show CDR1 as SGDLS and CDR2 as YYNGEE. CDR3 DNA sequence: TGTGCCAGCAGCCTGGCGGGGGGGGCCGAAGAGACCCAGTACTTC. Protein: CASSLAGGAEETQYF.

V and J are TRBV9 and TRBJ1-3; D gene ambiguous. Germline CDR1 is SGDLS and CDR2 is YYNGEE. Trimming took 7 bases from V and 8 from J, leaving 19 bases between them. The CDR3 is 14 amino acids. The CDR3 DNA follows: TGTGCCAGCTCTCAGAACAACCAGCGTGACACCATATATTTT. Its translation: CASSQNNQRDTIYF.

This clonotype was detected a few times. The chain recombines TRBV7-9 with TRBJ2-1; possibly TRBD1 for D (6 bases). The length of the CDR3 is 15 residues. Between the trimmed V and J ends, which lost 2 bases and 5 bases, there was a span of 13 bases. Germline CDR1 and CDR2: SEHNR and FQNEAQ (reference sequence). The CDR3 loop reads CASSLYTQGHNEQFF. CDR3 coding DNA: TGTGCCAGCAGCTTATATACACAGGGACACAATGAGCAGTTCTTC.

This clonotype was counted only a few times. The chain is built from TRBV6-5 and TRBJ1-5; maybe TRBD1 (5 bases). The CDR3 loop spans 14 amino acids. Germline loops: CDR1 MNHEY, CDR2 SVGAGI. The germline V and J ends were trimmed by 5 bases and 2 bases, with 10 bases remaining between them. The CDR3 spells CASSPRGGNQPQHF. The CDR3 nucleotides read TGTGCCAGCAGTCCGAGGGGCGGCAATCAGCCCCAGCATTTT.

This clonotype was seen a handful of times. The V call is TRBV27, the J call TRBJ1-1; maybe TRBD1 (5 bases). The germline CDR1 and CDR2 sequences are MNHEY and SMNVEV (reference sequence). V shed 10 bases and J shed 3 bases, with 18 bases lying between them. The CDR3 length is 14 residues. CDR3 DNA sequence: TGTGCCACCTACAGGCCAGGTAGGGACACTGAAGCTTTCTTT. Residues: CATYRPGRDTEAFF.

This chain connects TRBV24-1 to TRBJ1-4, with 10 bases aligning to TRBD1. Germline V lookup: CDR1 KGHDR, CDR2 SFDVKD. V gave up 4 bases and J gave up 8 bases; unmatched junction bases: 6. This CDR3 spans 15 amino acids. The CDR3 here is CATSEGQGFREKLFF. In DNA form, the CDR3 reads TGTGCCACCAGTGAGGGACAGGGGTTTCGAGAAAAACTGTTTTTT.

In this sample, this clonotype turned up a few times. The chain uses TRBV6-5 and TRBJ2-1; no clear D gene. V lost 0 bases and J lost 10, with 10 bases in between. Germline V gene data show CDR1 as MNHEY and CDR2 as SVGAGI. CDR3 length: 13 amino acids. The CDR3 bases are TGTGCCAGCAGTTACTCGCACGGGTTGGAGCAGTTCTTC. It codes for CASSYSHGLEQFF.

This clonotype has a handful of counts. This chain connects TRBV29-1 to TRBJ1-2; TRBD1 matches 9 bases. Per germline, CDR1 SQVTM and CDR2 ANQGSEA. Unmatched junction bases numbered 9, after V lost 5 bases and J lost 8 bases. This CDR3 has 13 amino acids. The CDR3 sequence: CSVRAYRGPGYTF. The DNA of the CDR3 is TGCAGCGTTCGTGCGTACAGGGGGCCCGGCTACACCTTC.

This rearrangement joins TRBV10-3 to TRBJ1-5, with D tentatively TRBD1 (6 bases). V was clipped by 5 bases and J by 4 bases, with 12 bases between them. The germline V gene encodes CDR1 ENHRY and CDR2 SYGVKD. The length of the CDR3 is 14 residues. In DNA, the CDR3 is TGTGCCATCAGTCAAACAGGGATAAATCAGCCCCAGCATTTT. It encodes CAISQTGINQPQHF.

The chain uses TRBV4-2 and TRBJ2-1; TRBD1 matches 10 bases. The CDR3 length is 16 residues. Germline CDR1 and CDR2: LGHNA and YNFKEQ. Trimming took 4 bases from V and 4 from J; bases not matched to a gene: 7. CDR3: CASSRLPGQGYNEQFF. Here the CDR3 DNA reads TGTGCCAGCAGCCGACTACCGGGACAGGGGTACAATGAGCAGTTCTTC.

There are many counts of this clonotype. The chain is built from TRBV29-1 and TRBJ2-7; 13 bases fit TRBD2. In germline, CDR1 is SQVTM, CDR2 ANQGSEA. There are 14 residues in the CDR3. J lost 1 base, V lost 4 bases, and 1 base had no gene match. The CDR3 protein is CSVVGLAGSYEQYF. The CDR3 DNA reads TGCAGCGTTGTGGGACTAGCGGGGTCCTACGAGCAGTACTTC.

This clonotype was found many times. The rearrangement joins TRBV5-1 to TRBJ2-3, with 8 bases matching TRBD2. The CDR3 totals 13 residues. Germline lookup yields CDR1 SGHRS and CDR2 YFSETQ. J lost 9 bases, V lost 2 bases, and 5 bases had no gene match. CDR3: CASSLGTSGTQYF. In DNA, the CDR3 is TGCGCCAGCAGCTTAGGAACTAGCGGAACGCAGTATTTT.

The chain uses TRBV7-2 and TRBJ1-5; D is undetermined. Trimming took off 3 bases at V and 6 bases at J, with 9 bases between the two ends. The CDR3 extends over 13 amino acids. Germline V gives CDR1 SGHTA, CDR2 FQGNSA. In DNA form, the CDR3 reads TGTGCCAGCAGCTTGGGTGTGAGTCAGCCCCAGCATTTT. This translates into CASSLGVSQPQHF.

The genes are TRBV7-2 and TRBJ2-3; D remains unclear. Germline CDR1 reads SGHTA; CDR2 reads FQGNSA. V shed 1 base and J shed 9 bases, with 8 bases lying between them. This CDR3 is built from 12 residues. CDR3 amino acids: CASSLETQTQYF. The CDR3 DNA reads as TGTGCCAGCAGCTTAGAAACTCAGACGCAGTATTTT.

The sample holds many counts of this clonotype. The chain has TRBV5-1 and TRBJ1-1; the D gene is possibly TRBD1 (6 bases). Germline V gene data show CDR1 as SGHRS and CDR2 as YFSETQ. The CDR3 contains 15 residues. V was pared by 5 bases and J by 6 bases, with 20 bases between. Here the CDR3 reads CASSYLAGQTPEAFF. The CDR3 DNA sequence: TGCGCCAGCAGTTACCTTGCTGGACAGACGCCTGAAGCTTTCTTT.

This clonotype has a count of ten or more. This chain uses TRBV10-3 with TRBJ1-2, with D uncertain. The CDR3 sequence is 12 residues long. CDR1 is ENHRY and CDR2 is SYGVKD in the germline V gene. V gave up 0 bases and J gave up 8 bases, with 7 bases separating them. CDR3 DNA: TGTGCCATCAGTGAGTCGGGAGGCGGCTACACCTTC. It yields the protein CAISESGGGYTF.

This clonotype was counted between two and nine times. This rearrangement joins TRBV28 to TRBJ1-1, with TRBD1 identical over 7 bases. V dropped 5 bases and J dropped 5; count of bases not matched to a gene: 8. The length of the CDR3 is 14 residues. Germline CDR1 and CDR2: MDHEN and SYDVKM. The DNA of the CDR3 is TGTGCCAGCAGTCTCCTCAGGGGGGTAACTGAAGCTTTCTTT. This codes for CASSLLRGVTEAFF.

This clonotype has at least ten counts. The rearrangement uses TRBV7-9 and TRBJ1-5; 11 nucleotides align to TRBD1. Germline CDR1 is SEHNR and CDR2 is FQNEAQ (reference sequence). The CDR3 extends over 14 amino acids. The J segment lost 5 bases and the V segment lost 5 bases, leaving 2 bases of the junction unmatched. The CDR3 region is CASSPGQGDQPQHF. CDR3 nucleotide sequence: TGTGCCAGCAGCCCGGGACAGGGGGATCAGCCCCAGCATTTT.

This clonotype was observed at least ten times. The chain employs TRBV6-6 and TRBJ1-5, with D perhaps TRBD1 (5 bases). CDR1 is MNHNY and CDR2 is SVGAGI in the germline V gene (reference sequence). The CDR3 extends over 14 amino acids. V lost 9 bases and J lost 7, with 19 bases in between. The CDR3 loop is CASIMGQQYQPQHF. CDR3 coding DNA: TGTGCCAGTATTATGGGGCAACAATACCAGCCCCAGCATTTT.

The chain links TRBV9 to TRBJ2-1; a weak D match, TRBD2 (5 bases). Trimming removed 2 bases from V and 0 bases from J, with 12 bases in between. CDR1 and CDR2 from the germline V gene are SGDLS and YYNGEE. The CDR3 is 16 residues long. The CDR3 region is CASSVSSDSSYNEQFF. The CDR3 DNA reads TGTGCCAGCAGCGTGAGTAGCGATAGCTCCTACAATGAGCAGTTCTTC. The complete variable domain, with remaining parts taken from reference TRBV9 and TRBJ2-1, reads DSGVTQTPKHLITATGQRVTLRCSPRSGDLSVYWYQQSLDQGLQFLIQYYNGEERAKGNILERFSAQQFPDLHSELNLSSLELGDSALYFCASSVSSDSSYNEQFFGPGTRLTVL.

This clonotype has a handful of counts. The chain employs TRBV4-1 and TRBJ1-1; D remains ambiguous. Germline V lookup: CDR1 MGHRA, CDR2 YSYEKL. The CDR3 is made up of 13 amino acids. Trimming pared 0 bases from V and 5 bases from J, leaving 7 bases between. CDR3 residues: CASSQDGRTEAFF. The CDR3 coding sequence is TGCGCCAGCAGCCAAGACGGGAGGACTGAAGCTTTCTTT.

The sample holds a few counts of this clonotype. The J gene is TRBJ1-5, the V gene TRBV20-1, with TRBD1 identical over 9 bases. This CDR3 has 11 amino acids. Germline V gene sequence: CDR1 DFQATT, CDR2 SNEGSKA (reference sequence). V shed 7 bases and J 11 bases; nucleotides not matched to a gene: 6. The chain's CDR3 is CSVTGGEAQHF. Here the CDR3 DNA reads TGCAGTGTTACAGGGGGCGAGGCCCAGCATTTT.

This clonotype has more than one count but fewer than ten. This chain joins TRBV5-1 and TRBJ1-2; D not resolved. CDR3 length equals 14 residues. The V end was cut by 0 bases, the J end by 2 bases, with 8 bases between. The germline V gene has CDR1 SGHRS and CDR2 YFSETQ. The CDR3 is CASSLDSTNYGYTF. In DNA form, the CDR3 reads TGCGCCAGCAGCTTGGACAGCACGAACTATGGCTACACCTTC.

To note about this clonotype: The junction and the germline gene differ at one end; a read error may be behind it. V and J are TRBV20-1 and TRBJ1-1; no reliable D call. The CDR3 totals 12 residues. Germline CDR1 reads DFQATT; CDR2 reads SNEGSKA (reference sequence). CDR3 loop: CSASKMNTEAFF. Written as DNA, the CDR3 is TGCAGTGCTAGCAAGATGAACACTGAGGCTTTCTTT.

This clonotype occurred many times. J is TRBJ2-5 and V is TRBV11-2; 9 bases agree with TRBD2. The V gene end was trimmed by 5 bases and the J gene end by 4 bases; junction bases not matched to a gene: 5. CDR1 is SGHAT and CDR2 is FQNNGV in the germline V gene. The CDR3 extends over 14 amino acids. The chain's CDR3 is CASSEGLALETQYF. CDR3 in DNA: TGTGCCAGCAGCGAGGGACTAGCCTTAGAGACCCAGTACTTC. The variable domain in full, completed from reference TRBV11-2 and TRBJ2-5, reads EAGVAQSPRYKIIEKRQSVAFWCNPISGHATLYWYQQILGQGPKLLIQFQNNGVVDDSQLPKDRFSAERLKGVDSTLKIQPAKLEDSAVYLCASSEGLALETQYFGPGTRLLVL.

This clonotype was observed many times. A read error is likely, as this CDR3 ends without the conserved phenylalanine or tryptophan. The chain recombines TRBV28 with TRBJ2-5; 10 nucleotides match TRBD1. The germline V gene encodes CDR1 MDHEN and CDR2 SYDVKM. This CDR3 has 15 amino acids. V was clipped by 5 bases and J by 5 bases; unmatched bases: 8. The CDR3 loop is CASSRPGQGLETQYS. The DNA of the CDR3 is TGTGCCAGCAGTCGCCCGGGACAGGGGCTGGAGACCCAGTACTCT.

This rearrangement joins TRBV2 to TRBJ1-3; possible D gene TRBD1, 6 bases. Germline CDR1 SNHLY, CDR2 FYNNEI. The CDR3 spans 16 residues. With 6 bases removed from V and 5 bases from J, the gap between germline ends came to 20 bases. In DNA, the CDR3 is TGTGCCAGCAGGGTCCCCGGGACAATGGGGCGAAACACCATATATTTT. It encodes CASRVPGTMGRNTIYF.